This T cell receptor (beta chain) was found in a study of response to subunit inactivated influenza vaccine. TCRdb called the RT-PCR reads again in MiXCR, with one record for every CDR3 protein. This sample has about 700,000 distinct CDR3 sequences, with 15% to 18% found just once. Notes on the study in general: Each seasonal influenza vaccination recruits few new T cells, the authors suggested.

This clonotype appeared once. The target antigen is unknown. The specimen was PBMCs from blood, collected 11 to 12 days after vaccination. This receptor was identified in a man in his fifties who received an inactivated influenza vaccine.

The CDR3 region is CASSQGYRGWADTQYF. The CDR3 coding sequence is TGCGCCAGCAGCCAAGGATACAGGGGGTGGGCAGATACGCAGTATTTT. The chain employs TRBV4-3 and TRBJ2-3, with 8 bases identical to TRBD1. This CDR3 has 16 amino acids. The junction had 7 bases not matched to a gene; V was cut back by 1 base and J by 4 bases. The germline V gene has CDR1 LGHNA and CDR2 YSLEER.